Presented here are 20 T cell receptor beta chains from one specimen sequenced in a study of T cell responses to AZD1222 COVID-19 vaccine. Using immunoSEQ multiplex PCR, the repertoire was profiled, and TCRdb retains in-frame clones only, with some absent. The data show roughly 150,000 clones, about 90% seen once. The sequences come from peripheral blood, collected on day 0 of AZD1222 vaccination. Source of these receptors: an adult in good health.

The rearrangement links TRBV7-9 to TRBJ2-1, with 10 nucleotides matching TRBD2. V was pared by 1 base and J by 7 bases, with 13 bases of the junction left unmatched. Germline V gene lookup returns CDR1 SEHNR and CDR2 FQNEAQ (reference sequence). CDR3 length: 18 residues. The CDR3 DNA reads TGTGCCAGCAGCTTAGATAGGACTAGCGGCCCATTTGTGAATGAGCAGTTCTTC. Its translation is CASSLDRTSGPFVNEQFF. Based on the CDR3 plus reference TRBV7-9 and TRBJ2-1, the full variable domain is DTGVSQNPRHKITKRGQNVTFRCDPISEHNRLYWYRQTLGQGPEFLTYFQNEAQLEKSRLLSDRFSAERPKGSFSTLEIQRTEQGDSAMYLCASSLDRTSGPFVNEQFFGPGTRLTVL.

This chain joins TRBV6-5 and TRBJ1-1, with 7 bases that match TRBD1. The CDR3 spans 15 residues. V was clipped by 6 bases and J by 4 bases; unmatched bases: 11. Per germline, CDR1 MNHEY and CDR2 SVGAGI. CDR3 residues: CASSRSDRWGTEAFF. Here the CDR3 DNA reads TGTGCCAGCAGCCGATCGGACAGGTGGGGCACTGAAGCTTTCTTT.

The J gene is TRBJ2-3, the V gene TRBV7-2; no definite D call. V dropped 6 bases and J dropped 2 bases, with 6 bases sitting between them. From germline, CDR1 is SGHTA and CDR2 FQGNSA. CDR3 length: 12 residues. CDR3 nucleotide sequence: TGTGCCAGCAGTCCTACCACAGATACGCAGTATTTT. It translates to CASSPTTDTQYF.

Here the CDR3 reads CASTGNAFVYGYTF. The DNA for the CDR3 is TGTGCCAGCACCGGGAACGCGTTTGTCTATGGCTACACCTTC. This chain joins TRBV9 and TRBJ1-2; D ambiguous. CDR1 and CDR2 (germline): SGDLS, YYNGEE. V gave up 6 bases and J gave up 4 bases, with 16 bases separating them. CDR3 size: 14 residues.

The chain has TRBV6-5 and TRBJ2-7; 7 bases line up with TRBD2. The CDR3 is 13 residues long. V trimming: 6 bases; J trimming: 3 bases; junction bases outside the gene matches: 5. Germline lookup yields CDR1 MNHEY and CDR2 SVGAGI. The CDR3 is CASSAGVYYEQYF. CDR3 DNA sequence: TGTGCCAGCAGCGCGGGAGTCTACTACGAGCAGTACTTC.

V usage is TRBV13 and J usage is TRBJ2-7; 7 bases align to TRBD2. The germline CDR1 and CDR2 sequences are PRHDT and FYEKMQ (reference sequence). The CDR3 totals 13 residues. V lost 4 bases, J lost 2 bases, and 2 bases stayed unmatched. The CDR3 sequence: CASSSGGTYEQYF. CDR3 DNA sequence: TGTGCCAGCAGCTCCGGGGGGACCTACGAGCAGTACTTC.

The V call is TRBV5-6, the J call TRBJ1-6; D is ambiguous. Between the trimmed V and J ends, which lost 2 bases and 7 bases, there was a span of 4 bases. Germline V gives CDR1 SGHDT, CDR2 YYEEEE. The CDR3 contains 12 residues. The CDR3 reads CASSFVNSPLHF. The CDR3, as DNA: TGTGCCAGCAGCTTCGTGAATTCACCCCTCCACTTT.

The V call is TRBV27, the J call TRBJ2-1, with 7 bases lining up with TRBD2. This CDR3 is built from 15 residues. The V gene's germline CDR1 is MNHEY and CDR2 SMNVEV (reference sequence). The ends lost 2 bases at V and 10 bases at J; junction bases unmatched: 11. As DNA, the CDR3 is TGTGCCAGCAGTTTAGGGGTGGGGCTAGCGGAGGAGCAGTTCTTC. It codes for CASSLGVGLAEEQFF.

The chain has TRBV27 and TRBJ1-6; D gene unclear. This CDR3 region has 16 residues. Trimming left V 7 bases short and J 0 bases short, with 13 bases between. Germline V gene data show CDR1 as MNHEY and CDR2 as SMNVEV (reference sequence). The CDR3 nucleotides are TGTGCCAGCAACGGACCGGAAAGCTCCTATAATTCACCCCTCCACTTT. It codes for CASNGPESSYNSPLHF.

The chain employs TRBV2 and TRBJ1-2; no clear D. This CDR3 spans 15 amino acids. Trimming pared 7 bases from V and 1 base from J, leaving 16 bases between. The germline CDR1 and CDR2 sequences are SNHLY and FYNNEI. The CDR3 DNA reads TGTGCCAGCATTCAAAGACACGGAATTAACTATGGCTACACCTTC. As protein: CASIQRHGINYGYTF.

The chain combines TRBV5-4 with TRBJ1-3, with TRBD1 identical over 10 bases. This CDR3 spans 17 amino acids. The trim removed 5 bases at V and 4 bases at J, leaving 12 bases unmatched. Per the germline V gene, CDR1 is SGHNT and CDR2 is YYREEE (reference sequence). The CDR3 nucleotides read TGTGCCAGCAGGTCCGGGACAGGGGCTGGTGTCGGAAACACCATATATTTT. Protein: CASRSGTGAGVGNTIYF.

Here the CDR3 reads CASRSGGQFGYTF. CDR3 nucleotide sequence: TGTGCCAGCAGATCCGGGGGGCAGTTTGGCTACACCTTC. The gene calls are TRBV28 and TRBJ1-2; D perhaps matches TRBD1 (6 bases). CDR3 length: 13 residues. The germline gives CDR1 MDHEN, CDR2 SYDVKM. Trimming removed 6 bases from V and 7 bases from J, with 15 bases in between.

The sample holds one count of this clone. This chain uses TRBV2 with TRBJ1-3, with D possibly TRBD1 on 5 matching bases. CDR1 and CDR2 from the germline V gene are SNHLY and FYNNEI. CDR3 length: 13 amino acids. Trimming stripped 9 bases from V and 4 bases from J, with 13 bases between. For the CDR3, the DNA is TGTGCCAGACGGGACTCGGCGGGAAACACCATATATTTT. This translates into CARRDSAGNTIYF.

The J gene is TRBJ1-1, the V gene TRBV30; 10 bases match TRBD1. The germline V gene encodes CDR1 GTSNPN and CDR2 SVGIG (reference sequence). This CDR3 comprises 12 residues. Trimming cost V 8 bases and J 4 bases; bases outside gene matches: 4. CDR3 sequence reads: CATGQGLTEAFF. DNA for the CDR3: TGTGCCACGGGACAGGGGCTCACTGAAGCTTTCTTT.

Here the CDR3 DNA reads TGTGCCAGCAGCTTAGAAGAGAACACTGAAGCTTTCTTT. Encoded protein: CASSLEENTEAFF. This chain connects TRBV11-3 to TRBJ1-1, with D unclear. This CDR3 contains 13 residues. Germline V gives CDR1 SGHNT, CDR2 YENEEA. Trimming left V 0 bases short and J 1 base short, with 3 bases between. The entire variable domain, with the rest obtained from reference TRBV11-3 and TRBJ1-1, is as follows: EAGVVQSPRYKIIEKKQPVAFWCNPISGHNTLYWYLQNLGQGPELLIRYENEEAVDDSQLPKDRFSAERLKGVDSTLKIQPAELGDSAVYLCASSLEENTEAFFGQGTRLTVV.

This clone was found a few times. The gene calls are TRBV28 and TRBJ2-5; 7 bases align to TRBD2. This CDR3 is 17 amino acids long. Trimming removed 5 bases from V and 5 bases from J; junction bases left unmatched: 17. Germline CDR1 is MDHEN and CDR2 is SYDVKM. CDR3 bases: TGTGCCAGCAGTGCATTCGGTTCCCAGCGGGGCAGGGAGACCCAGTACTTC. It is translated as CASSAFGSQRGRETQYF.

This chain links TRBV5-4 with TRBJ1-2; 8 positions agree with TRBD1. The V and J ends lost 4 bases and 0 bases, in that order; junction bases with no gene match: 20. The CDR3 has 20 residues. CDR1 is SGHNT and CDR2 is YYREEE in the germline V gene (reference sequence). For the CDR3, the DNA is TGTGCCAGCAGCCACCCACCCCCAGGGGGCGGTTTCGAATCTAACTATGGCTACACCTTC. It yields the protein CASSHPPPGGGFESNYGYTF.

The genes are TRBV18 and TRBJ2-3, with D maybe TRBD1 (6 bases). CDR1 and CDR2 from the germline V gene are KGHSH and LQKENI. Trimming took off 6 bases at V and 11 bases at J, with 18 bases between the two ends. The CDR3 consists of 13 residues. CDR3 nucleotides: TGTGCCAGCTCCCCGGGGTATAGGGGGATGCAGTATTTT. It encodes CASSPGYRGMQYF.

This rearrangement joins TRBV10-1 to TRBJ2-1; TRBD2 aligns across 13 bases. After removal of 3 bases from V and 7 bases from J, the junction contained 3 bases not matched to a gene. This CDR3 has 15 amino acids. Germline-derived CDR1 and CDR2 are WNHNN and SYGVQD (reference sequence). This CDR3 reads CASSDPGLAGNEQFF. In DNA form, the CDR3 reads TGCGCCAGCAGTGACCCGGGACTAGCGGGGAATGAGCAGTTCTTC.

V gene TRBV4-2 combines with J gene TRBJ2-7; D is unresolved. The CDR3 spans 14 residues. The germline CDR1 and CDR2 sequences are LGHNA and YNFKEQ. Trimming stripped 0 bases from V and 0 bases from J, with 6 bases between. CDR3 sequence reads: CASSQDTHSYEQYF. CDR3 coding DNA: TGTGCCAGCAGCCAAGATACGCACTCCTACGAGCAGTACTTC.